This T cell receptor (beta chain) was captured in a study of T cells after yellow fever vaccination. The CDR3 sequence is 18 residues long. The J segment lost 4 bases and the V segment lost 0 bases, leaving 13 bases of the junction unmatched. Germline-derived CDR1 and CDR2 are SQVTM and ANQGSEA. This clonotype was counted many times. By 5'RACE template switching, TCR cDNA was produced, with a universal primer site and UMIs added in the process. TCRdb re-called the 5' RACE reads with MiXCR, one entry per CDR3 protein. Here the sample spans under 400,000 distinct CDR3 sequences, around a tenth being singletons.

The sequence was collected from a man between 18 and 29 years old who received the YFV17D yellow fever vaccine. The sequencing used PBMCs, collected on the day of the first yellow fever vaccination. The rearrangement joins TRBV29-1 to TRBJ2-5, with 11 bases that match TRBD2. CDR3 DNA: TGCAGCGTTGAAGATCGGCTAGCGGGGGGCTTCGGGGCAGAGACCCAGTACTTC. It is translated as CSVEDRLAGGFGAETQYF.